This T cell receptor beta chain was identified during a study of technical replicates of blood from several donors. This CDR3 spans 14 amino acids. The germline CDR1 and CDR2 sequences are ENHRY and SYGVKD. Libraries were prepared by immunoSEQ multiplex PCR; TCRdb keeps only in-frame clonotypes and omits some of them. The sample has more than 65,000 clones, approximately 96% seen once. About this clone: At one of its ends the junction is not consistent with the germline gene, which may arise from a read error.

The chain joins TRBV10-3 to TRBJ1-4, with TRBD1 matching 7 bases. The sequenced sample consisted of T cells isolated from PBMCs. This clonotype was obtained from a human donor in good health. CDR3 DNA sequence: TGTGCCATCGGTGAAGGGGGCGGAGGGGAAAAACTGTTTTTT. Encoded protein: CAIGEGGGGEKLFF.